This T cell receptor (beta chain) is from a study of neurological immune-mediated disorders. Time point meaning: technical triplicate 3. By 5'RACE with 10-nucleotide random UMIs, the cDNA was made. Every sequencing run gave over 180 million TCR-beta sequences, taken from 15-18 subjects. TCRdb reprocessed the 5' RACE reads with MiXCR, giving one entry per CDR3 protein. The table shows about 44,000 distinct CDR3 sequences, with about 22% occurring only once. Study outcomes and limitations: Private repertoires in all groups were suggested by the absence of shared CDR3 amino acid sequences among expanded clones across subjects.

This clonotype appeared many times. The target antigen is unknown. Germline CDR1 reads SGHKS; CDR2 reads YYEKEE (reference sequence). Deletions cut 4 bases from V and 2 bases from J, with 15 bases between. The CDR3 extends over 15 amino acids. The TCR comes from a man aged 55 to 70 with HTLV-1-associated myelopathy (HAM/TSP). V usage is TRBV5-5 and J usage is TRBJ1-2, with a possible D match to TRBD1 (6 bases). The specimen was PBMCs. The CDR3 sequence is CASSLLGGPNYGYTF. CDR3 bases: TGTGCCAGCAGCCTATTGGGGGGGCCGAACTATGGCTACACCTTC.